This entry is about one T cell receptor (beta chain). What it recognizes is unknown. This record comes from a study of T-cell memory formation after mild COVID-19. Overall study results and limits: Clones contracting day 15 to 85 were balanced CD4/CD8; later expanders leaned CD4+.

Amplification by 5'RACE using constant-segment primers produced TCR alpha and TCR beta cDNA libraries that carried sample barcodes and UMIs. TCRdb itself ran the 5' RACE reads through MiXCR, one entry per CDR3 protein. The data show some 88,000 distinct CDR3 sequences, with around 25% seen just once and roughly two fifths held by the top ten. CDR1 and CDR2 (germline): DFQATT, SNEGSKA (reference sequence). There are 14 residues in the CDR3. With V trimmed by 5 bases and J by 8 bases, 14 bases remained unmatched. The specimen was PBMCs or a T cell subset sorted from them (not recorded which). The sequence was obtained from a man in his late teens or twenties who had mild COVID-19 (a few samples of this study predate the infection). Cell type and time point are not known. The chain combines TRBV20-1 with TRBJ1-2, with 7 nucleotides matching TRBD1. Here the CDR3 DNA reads TGCAGTGCTGGACCCGGGACAGCCCGTGGGGGCTACACCTTC. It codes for CSAGPGTARGGYTF.